The 5 T cell receptor beta chains in this list originate from one sample, sequenced in a study of T cells in tumors after PD-1 blockade. Profiled with immunoSEQ multiplex PCR; TCRdb holds only in-frame clones, not every one. This sample yields more than 45,000 clones, of which approximately 79% are seen a single time; approximately 7.9% belongs to the top ten. The sequenced sample was PBMCs, obtained before anti-PD-1 therapy. All receptors come from a human donor with advanced basal cell or squamous cell carcinoma (not recorded which).

The rearrangement joins TRBV28 to TRBJ2-3; 9 nucleotides agree with TRBD1. The junction had 7 bases not matched to a gene; V was cut back by 5 bases and J by 4 bases. In germline, CDR1 is MDHEN, CDR2 SYDVKM. The CDR3 extends over 15 amino acids. The CDR3 region is CASSRDRDFADTQYF. The CDR3 DNA is TGTGCCAGCAGTCGGGACAGGGATTTCGCAGATACGCAGTATTTT. Full variable domain (outside the CDR3, taken from reference TRBV28 and TRBJ2-3): DVKVTQSSRYLVKRTGEKVFLECVQDMDHENMFWYRQDPGLGLRLIYFSYDVKMKEKGDIPEGYSVSREKKERFSLILESASTNQTSMYLCASSRDRDFADTQYFGPGTRLTVL.

The genes are TRBV7-9 and TRBJ2-3; D call uncertain. Germline V CDR1 and CDR2: SEHNR, FQNEAQ (reference sequence). V was trimmed by 6 bases and J by 0 bases, leaving 4 bases between them. This CDR3 is 12 amino acids long. In DNA form, the CDR3 reads TGTGCCAGCAGTAGGAGCACAGATACGCAGTATTTT. Amino acids: CASSRSTDTQYF.

The V gene is TRBV20-1, the J gene TRBJ2-5; D is perhaps TRBD1 (6 bases). The CDR3 consists of 13 residues. Looked up from germline, CDR1 is DFQATT and CDR2 is SNEGSKA (reference sequence). V lost 3 bases to trimming and J lost 5 bases, with 13 bases between them. The CDR3 region is CSASPGTYETQYF. In DNA, the CDR3 is TGCAGTGCTAGTCCCGGGACATACGAGACCCAGTACTTC.

In this sample, this clone turned up a few times. The rearrangement joins TRBV13 to TRBJ2-7; 8 nucleotides line up with TRBD1. Trimming removed 0 bases from V and 11 bases from J; junction bases left unmatched: 12. The CDR3 runs to 15 residues. Germline V CDR1 and CDR2: PRHDT, FYEKMQ (reference sequence). This CDR3 is CASSLGTGDAHMEYF. The DNA of the CDR3 is TGTGCCAGCAGCTTAGGGACAGGGGACGCCCATATGGAGTACTTC.

V and J are TRBV19 and TRBJ1-5, with D perhaps matching TRBD1 (6 bases). The length of the CDR3 is 12 residues. The V gene lost 5 bases and the J gene lost 7 bases, with 9 bases spanning the gap. The germline V gene encodes CDR1 LNHDA and CDR2 SQIVND (reference sequence). This CDR3 is CASSGQGQPQHF. In nucleotides, the CDR3 is TGTGCCAGTAGTGGTCAGGGGCAGCCCCAGCATTTT.